This T cell receptor beta chain was sequenced during a study of pediatric ulcerative colitis. General study results and limits: Repertoires came from total lymphocyte DNA, so rare subsets like regulatory T cells may be missed.

Sequencing depth was up to 500,000 reads per sample. Here immunoSEQ multiplex PCR was the method, and the copy in TCRdb shows in-frame clones only, minus some. The sample gives tens of thousands of clones, around 86% of which show up once; nearly 1.5% is in the top ten. Germline V gene data show CDR1 as LNHDA and CDR2 as SQIVND (reference sequence). This CDR3 region has 15 residues. The V gene end was trimmed by 6 bases and the J gene end by 4 bases; junction bases not matched to a gene: 10. As regards this clone: Its antigen is unidentified.

The clonotype comes from a boy younger than 18 who was a control in a study of pediatric ulcerative colitis. The V and J genes are TRBV19 and TRBJ2-5; 8 nucleotides match TRBD1. Sequences were obtained from blood. CDR3 amino acids: CASRLRDRMGETQYF. CDR3 DNA sequence: TGTGCCAGTAGACTACGGGACAGGATGGGAGAGACCCAGTACTTC.